This T cell receptor (beta chain) was recorded in a study of neurological immune-mediated disorders. 2 million unsorted PBMCs were stored in RNAlater at -80 °C before RNA extraction. The method for making cDNA was 5'RACE, and it used 10-nucleotide random UMIs. TCRdb redid the calling of the 5' RACE reads with MiXCR, one entry per CDR3 protein. The table includes about 48,000 distinct CDR3 sequences, around 10% detected once. Study-level results: The absence of shared CDR3 amino acid sequences among expanded clones across subjects suggests private repertoires in all groups. The study found the most TCR clonal expansion in HTLV-1-associated myelopathy and the least in multiple sclerosis, below healthy controls.

This clonotype appeared many times. Antigen: not known. The sample was PBMCs. This TCR came from a woman aged 40 to 49 with HTLV-1-associated myelopathy (HAM/TSP).

CDR3: CSVRKRGNQETQYF. Here the CDR3 DNA reads TGCAGCGTTCGAAAGCGGGGAAACCAAGAGACCCAGTACTTC. This chain uses TRBV29-1 with TRBJ2-5, with 7 bases lining up with TRBD2. J was trimmed by 0 bases and V by 5 bases; bases with no gene match: 6. The CDR3 length is 14 residues. Looked up from germline, CDR1 is SQVTM and CDR2 is ANQGSEA. Variable domain in full (rest from reference TRBV29-1 and TRBJ2-5): SAVISQKPSRDICQRGTSLTIQCQVDSQVTMMFWYRQQPGQSLTLIATANQGSEATYESGFVIDKFPISRPNLTFSTLTVSNMSPEDSSIYLCSVRKRGNQETQYFGPGTRLLVL.